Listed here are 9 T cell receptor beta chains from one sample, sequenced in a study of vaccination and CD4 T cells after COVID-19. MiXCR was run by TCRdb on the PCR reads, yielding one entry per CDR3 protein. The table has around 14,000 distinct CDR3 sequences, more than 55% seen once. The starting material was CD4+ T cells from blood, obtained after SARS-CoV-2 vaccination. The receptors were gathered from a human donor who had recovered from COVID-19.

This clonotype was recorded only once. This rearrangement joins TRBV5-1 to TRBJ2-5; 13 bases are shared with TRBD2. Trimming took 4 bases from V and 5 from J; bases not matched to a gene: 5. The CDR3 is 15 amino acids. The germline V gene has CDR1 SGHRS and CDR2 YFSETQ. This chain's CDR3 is CASSPRTSGSETQYF. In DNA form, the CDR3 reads TGCGCCAGCAGCCCCCGGACTAGCGGGAGTGAGACCCAGTACTTC.

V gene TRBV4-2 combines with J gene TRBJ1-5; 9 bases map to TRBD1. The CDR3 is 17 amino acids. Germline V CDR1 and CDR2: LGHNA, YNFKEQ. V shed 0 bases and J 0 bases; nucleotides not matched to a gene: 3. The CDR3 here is CASSQEQTGGSNQPQHF. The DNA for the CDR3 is TGTGCCAGCAGCCAAGAACAGACAGGGGGTAGCAATCAGCCCCAGCATTTT.

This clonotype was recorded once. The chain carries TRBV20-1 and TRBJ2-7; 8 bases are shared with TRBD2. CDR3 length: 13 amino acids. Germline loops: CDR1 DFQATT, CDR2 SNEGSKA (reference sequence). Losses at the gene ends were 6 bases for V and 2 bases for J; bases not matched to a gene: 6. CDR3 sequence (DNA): TGCAGTGCGGAGCTAGCGGGCACCTACGAGCAGTACTTC. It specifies CSAELAGTYEQYF.

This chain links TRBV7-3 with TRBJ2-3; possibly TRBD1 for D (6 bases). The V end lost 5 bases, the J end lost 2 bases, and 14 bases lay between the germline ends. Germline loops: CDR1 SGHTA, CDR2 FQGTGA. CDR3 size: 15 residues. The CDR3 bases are TGTGCCAGCAGCCCCCTCGACAGGCTCACAGATACGCAGTATTTT. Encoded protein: CASSPLDRLTDTQYF.

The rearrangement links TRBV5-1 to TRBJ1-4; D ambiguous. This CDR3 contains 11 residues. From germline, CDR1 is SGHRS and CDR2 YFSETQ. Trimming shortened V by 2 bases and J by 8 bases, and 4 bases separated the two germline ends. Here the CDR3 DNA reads TGCGCCAGCAGCTTAGGCGAAAAACTGTTTTTT. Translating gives CASSLGEKLFF.

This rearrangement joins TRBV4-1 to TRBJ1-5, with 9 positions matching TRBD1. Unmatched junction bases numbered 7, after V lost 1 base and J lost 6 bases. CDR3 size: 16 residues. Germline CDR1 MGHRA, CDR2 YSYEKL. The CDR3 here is CASSQAQQGAFQPQHF. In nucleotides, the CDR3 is TGCGCCAGCAGCCAAGCCCAACAGGGGGCTTTTCAGCCCCAGCATTTT.

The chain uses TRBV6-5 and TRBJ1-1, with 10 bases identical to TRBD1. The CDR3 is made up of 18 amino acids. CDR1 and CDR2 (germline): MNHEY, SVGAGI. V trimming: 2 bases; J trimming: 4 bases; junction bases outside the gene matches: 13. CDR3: CASSYRGQGIGLGTEAFF. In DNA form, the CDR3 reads TGTGCCAGCAGTTACCGGGGACAGGGGATAGGTCTTGGCACTGAAGCTTTCTTT.

As DNA, the CDR3 is TGCGCCAGCAGCCAATCTAGAACGGCGCAAGGGCACTATGGCTACACCTTC. It encodes CASSQSRTAQGHYGYTF. V gene TRBV4-1 combines with J gene TRBJ1-2; D is unclear. Germline V CDR1 and CDR2: MGHRA, YSYEKL. V dropped 2 bases and J dropped 3 bases, with 19 bases sitting between them. The CDR3 covers 17 residues.

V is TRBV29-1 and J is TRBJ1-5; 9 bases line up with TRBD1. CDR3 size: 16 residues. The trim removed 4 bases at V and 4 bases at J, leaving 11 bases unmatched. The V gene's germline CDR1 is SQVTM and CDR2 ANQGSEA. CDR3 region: CSVAGEGTGTNQPQHF. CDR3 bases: TGCAGCGTTGCTGGCGAAGGGACAGGGACGAATCAGCCCCAGCATTTT.